The entry below gives a single T cell receptor (beta chain) sequence along with its context. Germline-derived CDR1 and CDR2 are MDHEN and SYDVKM. Unmatched junction bases numbered 5, after V lost 2 bases and J lost 1 base. There are 16 residues in the CDR3. The record originates from a study of blood T cells in healthy people across ages. Each donor supplied ten milliliters of peripheral blood. Using a J-beta primer mix together with a sample-barcoded 5' primer, a second PCR was run for roughly 6 to 11 cycles. TCRdb fed the 5' RACE reads into MiXCR, producing one record per CDR3 protein. The profile covers roughly 800,000 distinct CDR3 sequences, with about 55% appearing a single time and approximately 40% taken by the ten largest.

The chain is built from TRBV28 and TRBJ2-5, with 9 nucleotides matching TRBD1. The material sequenced was blood. This sequence originates from an older man in good health. This chain's CDR3 is CASSLRDRDFQETQYF. The CDR3 nucleotides read TGTGCCAGCAGTTTACGGGACAGGGACTTCCAAGAGACCCAGTACTTC.